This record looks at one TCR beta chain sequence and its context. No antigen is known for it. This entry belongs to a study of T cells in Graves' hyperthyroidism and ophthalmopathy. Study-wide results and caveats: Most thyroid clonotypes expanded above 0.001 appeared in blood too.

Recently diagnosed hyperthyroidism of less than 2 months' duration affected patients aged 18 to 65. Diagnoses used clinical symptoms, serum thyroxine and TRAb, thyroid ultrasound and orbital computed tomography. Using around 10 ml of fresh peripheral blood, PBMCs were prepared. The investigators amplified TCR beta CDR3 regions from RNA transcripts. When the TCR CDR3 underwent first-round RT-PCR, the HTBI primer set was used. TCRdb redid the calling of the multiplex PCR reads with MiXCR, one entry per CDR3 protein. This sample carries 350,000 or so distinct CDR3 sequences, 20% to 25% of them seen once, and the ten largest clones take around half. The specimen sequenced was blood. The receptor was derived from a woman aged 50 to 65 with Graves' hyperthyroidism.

CDR3: CASSLYVGASLWNEQFF. CDR3 bases: TGTGCCAGCAGTTTATATGTGGGGGCGAGTTTATGGAATGAGCAGTTCTTC. The rearrangement joins TRBV27 to TRBJ2-1; perhaps TRBD1 as D (6 bases). V lost 1 base to trimming and J lost 7 bases, with 20 bases between them. Germline V gene data show CDR1 as MNHEY and CDR2 as SMNVEV (reference sequence). The CDR3 totals 17 residues.